This entry features one T cell receptor beta chain sequence. Its target is not known. The sample originates from a study of cytomegalovirus exposure and HLA in healthy donors. Broader study findings: Within the data, a cluster of highly shared sequence variants was likely a sequencing artifact.

Vbeta (60) and Jbeta (13) primers were used in the PCR. Original data processing: Among the unique TCR beta chains that a later analysis counted, about 84 million in all, roughly 9.9 million were shared. Using immunoSEQ multiplex PCR, the repertoire was profiled, and TCRdb retains in-frame clones only, with some absent. That table furnishes V, J and clone size, whereas the DNA furnished D and trimming. The sample lists around 99,000 clones; over 75% were seen once. Germline lookup yields CDR1 SGHVS and CDR2 FQNEAQ. This CDR3 is 15 amino acids long. Trimming removed 3 bases at V and 5 bases at J, with 17 bases between.

The V and J genes are TRBV7-8 and TRBJ2-7; possible D gene TRBD1, 6 bases. Material: PBMCs. This receptor was identified in a man between 40 and 49 years old in good health and CMV-seronegative. The CDR3 spells CASSLGTTFGNEQYF. The CDR3 nucleotides are TGTGCCAGCAGCTTGGGGACAACCTTCGGAAACGAGCAGTACTTC.